The next 6 T cell receptor beta chains were all read from a single sample in a study of control samples from healthy donors and cancer patients. Libraries were prepared by immunoSEQ multiplex PCR; TCRdb keeps only in-frame clonotypes and omits some of them. Of 75,000 to 100,000 clones in the sample, approximately 82% were seen once. Sequencing used blood. The receptor set was obtained from a man aged 55-75 years in good health.

The chain recombines TRBV11-2 with TRBJ1-2, with D hard to call. CDR3 length equals 14 residues. From germline, CDR1 is SGHAT and CDR2 FQNNGV. V was pared by 0 bases and J by 5 bases, with 10 bases between. For the CDR3, the DNA is TGTGCCAGCAGCTTAGATGAGCGAGGATATGGCTACACCTTC. It codes for CASSLDERGYGYTF.

This clone was counted a single time. The CDR3 loop is CAWSLGTSGANTGELFF. For the CDR3, the DNA is TGTGCCTGGAGTCTTGGGACTAGCGGGGCGAACACCGGGGAGCTGTTTTTT. The chain couples TRBV30 to TRBJ2-2, with 13 positions matching TRBD2. The CDR3 totals 17 residues. Germline CDR1 is GTSNPN and CDR2 is SVGIG (reference sequence). The junction had 3 bases not matched to a gene; V was cut back by 2 bases and J by 0 bases.

The rearrangement links TRBV10-2 to TRBJ2-7, with 10 bases aligning to TRBD1. V shed 4 bases and J 0 bases; nucleotides not matched to a gene: 3. The CDR3 consists of 15 residues. Per germline, CDR1 WSHSY and CDR2 SAAADI. The CDR3 DNA sequence: TGCGCCAGCAGTGCCCGGGACAGGGGCTCCTACGAGCAGTACTTC. Translation: CASSARDRGSYEQYF.

The genes are TRBV6-5 and TRBJ2-7; 10 bases line up with TRBD1. The germline CDR1 and CDR2 sequences are MNHEY and SVGAGI. This CDR3 has 14 residues. Germline trimming cut 6 bases from V and 3 bases from J; bases unmatched to any gene: 5. The CDR3 DNA reads TGTGCCAGCAGCAGGACAGGGGGGTTCTACGAGCAGTACTTC. This codes for CASSRTGGFYEQYF.

CDR3 bases: TGTGCCAGCAGCTTAAGGGCAGGTCCCTATAATTCACCCCTCCACTTT. Encoded protein: CASSLRAGPYNSPLHF. The rearrangement joins TRBV7-9 to TRBJ1-6, with D hard to call. Germline V gene sequence: CDR1 SEHNR, CDR2 FQNEAQ (reference sequence). The ends were cut back, 2 bases at V and 2 bases at J, with 10 bases in the middle. The CDR3 spans 16 residues.

V is TRBV5-1 and J is TRBJ2-1; weak D call: TRBD2 (6 bases). Germline values: CDR1 SGHRS, CDR2 YFSETQ. The CDR3 spans 13 residues. The V end was cut by 3 bases, the J end by 10 bases, with 14 bases between. CDR3 nucleotide sequence: TGCGCCAGCAGCTCGCCGACTAGTAAGGAGCAGTTCTTC. As protein: CASSSPTSKEQFF. Using reference TRBV5-1 and TRBJ2-1 for the parts outside the CDR3, the full variable domain is KAGVTQTPRYLIKTRGQQVTLSCSPISGHRSVSWYQQTPGQGLQFLFEYFSETQRNKGNFPGRFSGRQFSNSRSEMNVSTLELGDSALYLCASSSPTSKEQFFGPGTRLTVL.